The source of this TCR beta chain is a study of cytomegalovirus exposure and HLA in healthy donors. The V gene's germline CDR1 is SGHRS and CDR2 YFSETQ. Trimming stripped 5 bases from V and 0 bases from J, with 12 bases between. CDR3 length: 15 amino acids. Notes on this clone: The antigen remains unidentified.

The study's findings and limits: For cytomegalovirus status, the classifier reportedly gave diagnoses with high specificity and sensitivity. In a later analysis, HLA-associated TCR beta chains were more clonally expanded than equally common others.

At sampling all donors were nominally healthy, likely with unrecorded immune exposures. The study ran its PCR with 60 Vbeta and 13 Jbeta primers. The data were produced by immunoSEQ multiplex PCR, yet TCRdb's version contains in-frame clones alone and is incomplete. The sample consists of about 110,000 clones, roughly 80% of them appearing once. The chain employs TRBV5-1 and TRBJ2-1, with D perhaps TRBD2 (6 bases). This TCR was sampled from a man aged 25-40 years in good health and CMV-seronegative. Sequenced input: PBMCs. Here the CDR3 reads CASRQAGSSYNEQFF. DNA for the CDR3: TGCGCCAGCAGGCAAGCGGGCAGCTCCTACAATGAGCAGTTCTTC.